This is a list of T cell receptor beta chains from one sample in a study of radiotherapy plus CTLA-4 blockade in lung cancer. Sequencing was performed with immunoSEQ multiplex PCR; in TCRdb, only in-frame clones are kept and a portion is missing. Of fewer than 65,000 clones listed, 70% to 85% are singletons. Here the sequenced sample was peripheral blood, taken from a patient treated with radiotherapy plus ipilimumab. These TCRs come from a human donor with non-small cell lung cancer whose response to radiotherapy plus ipilimumab could not be evaluated. The CDR3 runs from the conserved cysteine through the conserved F or W. A D gene is named only where the DNA matches it firmly. The size entry is marked missing in some rows and otherwise reads once, few, many or a size class.

>.|TRBJ2-2|TRBV5-1|TRBD2
TGCGCCAGCAGCCTTGCGGGGGGTTACACCGGGGAGCTGTTTTTT
CASSLAGGYTGELFF
>.|TRBJ1-1|TRBV5-5|.
TGTGCCAGCAGCTTGGATGCAGGGATTATGAACACTGAAGCTTTCTTT
CASSLDAGIMNTEAFF
>once|TRBJ1-5|TRBV2|.
TGTGCCGGGGGCAGGGGAGAGTATCAGCCCCAGCATTTT
CAGGRGEYQPQHF
>few|TRBJ2-7|TRBV21-1|.
TGTGCCGGCCGGGACAGGGGCCACGAGCAGTACTTC
CAGRDRGHEQYF
>few|TRBJ2-7|TRBV19|.
TGTGCCAGTAGTATTCCCCCGACTCCGTGGACCTACGAGCAGTACTTC
CASSIPPTPWTYEQYF
>.|TRBJ2-1|TRBV6-6|.
TGTGCCAGCAGGAGAGGGGGGGGCCAGGAAAATGAGCAGTTCTTC
CASRRGGGQENEQFF
>.|TRBJ1-2|TRBV5-1|TRBD1
TGCGCCAGCAGCTCCCAGGGGGATGGCTACACCTTC
CASSSQGDGYTF
>once|TRBJ2-7|TRBV9|.
TGTGCCAGCAGCCAGGGACTCGCACGCGCCTACGAGCAGTACTTC
CASSQGLARAYEQYF
>.|TRBJ1-2|TRBV21-1|.
TGTGCCAGCAGCAAAGGCGGACTTGGCTACACCTTC
CASSKGGLGYTF
>.|TRBJ1-3|TRBV19|TRBD1
TGTGCCAGTACCCAGGACAGGCCCAACTCTGGAAACACCATATATTTT
CASTQDRPNSGNTIYF
>.|TRBJ1-2|TRBV16|TRBD1
TGTGCCAGCAGCCAATCCATGACAGGGGGTACCGGCTACACCTTC
CASSQSMTGGTGYTF
>.|TRBJ1-2|TRBV5-1|.
TGCGCCAGCAGCTTGGCGGCAGGGTCGGGCTATGGCTACACCTTC
CASSLAAGSGYGYTF
>.|TRBJ1-3|TRBV7-2|TRBD1
TGTGCCAGCAGCTTAGTGAGGCTGACAGGGACCTCTGGAAACACCATATATTTT
CASSLVRLTGTSGNTIYF
>.|TRBJ2-5|TRBV5-6|.
TGTGCCAGCAGCTTGGGACTAGATGCGACCCAGTACTTC
CASSLGLDATQYF
>.|TRBJ2-1|TRBV27|.
TGTGCCAGCAGTTTCATATTAGGTCTAGAGGGCAATGAGCAGTTCTTC
CASSFILGLEGNEQFF
>once|TRBJ2-7|TRBV6-5|.
TGTGCCAGCAGCCGTGTAGCACCCGCCGAGCAGTACTTC
CASSRVAPAEQYF
>.|TRBJ1-2|TRBV10-3|TRBD1
TGTGCCATCAGTGAGGACAGGGGTTCCTACACCTTC
CAISEDRGSYTF
>.|TRBJ1-1|TRBV18|.
TGTGCCAGCTCCCTCCCCCAGTCTGAAGCTTTCTTT
CASSLPQSEAFF
>.|TRBJ2-7|TRBV7-2|.
TGTGCCAGCAGCTTAGGGGGTGGGGGGTCCTACGAGCAGTACTTC
CASSLGGGGSYEQYF
>.|TRBJ2-3|TRBV19|.
TGTGCCAGTAGTATTGGGGGGGGGCGCGTGGATACGCAGTATTTT
CASSIGGGRVDTQYF
>.|TRBJ2-7|TRBV7-6|TRBD2
TGTGCCAGCAGCTTAGATAGCGGGAGCTACGAGCAGTACTTC
CASSLDSGSYEQYF
>.|TRBJ2-7|TRBV2|.
TGTGCCCTGGCACAGGGTGTGGACGAGCAGTACTTC
CALAQGVDEQYF
>.|TRBJ2-1|TRBV25-1|TRBD1
TGTGCCAGCAGGACGGGTGACAGGGGGCCGTTGGGAGAGCAGTTCTTC
CASRTGDRGPLGEQFF
>.|TRBJ2-7|TRBV18|.
TGTGCCAGCTCACCACCGGGCGGGGTGGTGGTTCACGAGCAGTACTTC
CASSPPGGVVVHEQYF
>.|TRBJ2-1|TRBV5-4|TRBD1
TGTGCCAGCAGCTTCACAGGGGGCGCCGGGAGGGAGCAGTTCTTC
CASSFTGGAGREQFF
>.|TRBJ1-1|TRBV7-2|.
TGTGCCAGCAGCTTAGGTTGGGAGGGAGCTTTCTTT
CASSLGWEGAFF
>.|TRBJ2-3|TRBV9|TRBD1
TGTGCCAGCAGCGCCCGGGACAGGGCCACAGATACGCAGTATTTT
CASSARDRATDTQYF
>.|TRBJ2-5|TRBV2|.
TGTGCCAGCAGCGCCGGGGGGCCAGGGACCCAGTACTTC
CASSAGGPGTQYF
>.|TRBJ2-7|TRBV7-2|TRBD2
TGTGCCAGCAGCTTTCAGCGGGGCTACGAGCAGTACTTC
CASSFQRGYEQYF
>few|TRBJ1-1|TRBV25-1|TRBD1
TGTGCCAGCAGTGAACGAATTGGACAGGGGGAAGCTTTCTTT
CASSERIGQGEAFF
>.|TRBJ2-3|TRBV7-2|.
TGTGCCAGCAGCTTGGACGGACGGGGGAGCACAGATACGCAGTATTTT
CASSLDGRGSTDTQYF
>many|TRBJ1-2|TRBV14|.
TGTGCCAGCAGCCTACAGGCCCGGGGGTATGGCTACACCTTC
CASSLQARGYGYTF
>few|TRBJ2-2|TRBV6-4|.
TGTGCCAGCAGTGCTGAGGGTAACACCGGGGAGCTGTTTTTT
CASSAEGNTGELFF
>.|TRBJ2-1|TRBV6-6|TRBD2
TGTGCCAGCAGTACCGCCGGGACTAGAAACAATGAGCAGTTCTTC
CASSTAGTRNNEQFF
>.|TRBJ1-2|TRBV19|TRBD1
TGTGCCAGTAGCAGGACAGGGAACTATGGCTACACCTTC
CASSRTGNYGYTF
>.|TRBJ1-1|TRBV5-4|.
TGTGCCAGCAGCCTATCCTTGAACACTGAAGCTTTCTTT
CASSLSLNTEAFF
>.|TRBJ1-2|TRBV28|TRBD1
TGTGCCAGCAGCCCTCCGGGACAGCTTTTTTATGGCTACACCTTC
CASSPPGQLFYGYTF
>few|TRBJ1-5|TRBV2|TRBD1
TGTGCCAGCTGGACAGGGTTGGGCAATCAGCCCCAGCATTTT
CASWTGLGNQPQHF
>.|TRBJ1-3|TRBV12-5|.
TGTGCTAGTGAGGGCCCTTCAGGGCCTGGAAACACCATATATTTT
CASEGPSGPGNTIYF